What follows are 9 T cell receptor beta chains derived from one specimen sequenced in a study of post-analysis software for immune sequencing data. cDNA libraries of TCR beta carried unique molecular identifiers. TCRdb independently ran MiXCR on the PCR reads; one entry per CDR3 protein. Of hundreds of thousands of distinct CDR3 sequences in the sample, approximately 42% are singletons; the top ten hold about 7.6%. Study-wide results and caveats: With TRBV5-6, TRBV5-1 and TRBV20-1 included, 4 to 6 TRBV segments were more frequent in patients than in controls.

Their cognate antigens are unknown. Sample: blood. Receptors were obtained from a girl aged 2 to 9 with multiple sclerosis.

This chain uses TRBV3-1 with TRBJ2-3, with D tentatively TRBD2 (6 bases). Germline V lookup: CDR1 LGHDT, CDR2 YNNKEL (reference sequence). The length of the CDR3 is 16 residues. V dropped 1 base and J dropped 2 bases, with 13 bases sitting between them. CDR3 nucleotide sequence: TGTGCCAGCAGCCAAGGGAGGGCCCTCGACACAGATACGCAGTATTTT. Protein: CASSQGRALDTDTQYF.

The V gene is TRBV11-2, the J gene TRBJ2-7, with D tentatively TRBD1 (6 bases). The CDR3 contains 14 residues. Germline assignment: CDR1 SGHAT and CDR2 FQNNGV. V was cut by 0 bases and J by 3 bases, with 9 bases left in between. The CDR3 spells CASSLETGGYEQYF. The CDR3 nucleotides are TGTGCCAGCAGCTTAGAGACAGGTGGCTACGAGCAGTACTTC.

The V and J genes are TRBV18 and TRBJ2-5; 7 nucleotides align to TRBD1. From germline, CDR1 is KGHSH and CDR2 LQKENI. V was pared by 6 bases and J by 2 bases, with 15 bases of the junction left unmatched. This CDR3 comprises 17 residues. For the CDR3, the DNA is TGTGCCAGCTCCCGGAGGATTCAGACAGGGCCACAAGAGACCCAGTACTTC. Amino acids: CASSRRIQTGPQETQYF. Using reference TRBV18 and TRBJ2-5 for the parts outside the CDR3, the full variable domain is NAGVMQNPRHLVRRRGQEARLRCSPMKGHSHVYWYRQLPEEGLKFMVYLQKENIIDESGMPKERFSAEFPKEGPSILRIQQVVRGDSAAYFCASSRRIQTGPQETQYFGPGTRLLVL.

This clonotype was found a few times. The J gene is TRBJ1-3, the V gene TRBV20-1, with TRBD1 matching 10 bases. V shed 3 bases, J shed 7 bases, and the junction held 3 bases outside the gene matches. The CDR3 covers 13 residues. From germline, CDR1 is DFQATT and CDR2 SNEGSKA (reference sequence). The chain's CDR3 is CSARGDRGNTIYF. CDR3 DNA: TGCAGTGCTAGGGGGGACAGGGGTAACACCATATATTTT.

This clonotype was seen only a few times. The J gene is TRBJ2-1, the V gene TRBV7-2, with TRBD2 identical over 7 bases. J lost 5 bases, V lost 1 base, and 8 bases had no gene match. This CDR3 region has 16 residues. Per the germline V gene, CDR1 is SGHTA and CDR2 is FQGNSA. CDR3 loop: CASSLEGGSNNNEQFF. DNA of the CDR3: TGTGCCAGCAGCTTAGAGGGCGGGAGTAACAACAATGAGCAGTTCTTC.

J is TRBJ2-5 and V is TRBV7-2; D unresolved. The germline V and J ends were trimmed by 5 bases and 1 base, with 5 bases remaining between them. CDR3 size: 12 residues. CDR1 SGHTA and CDR2 FQGNSA come from the germline V gene. CDR3 sequence reads: CASSTSQETQYF. The DNA for the CDR3 is TGTGCCAGCAGCACCTCCCAAGAGACCCAGTACTTC.

This clonotype was observed at least ten times. For the CDR3, the DNA is TGTGCCAGCAGCTTGGGACTAGCTTCCTACAATGAGCAGTTCTTC. This sequence encodes CASSLGLASYNEQFF. This rearrangement joins TRBV7-2 to TRBJ2-1, with TRBD2 matching 9 bases. The CDR3 runs to 15 residues. The ends lost 3 bases at V and 1 base at J; junction bases unmatched: 1. The V gene's germline CDR1 is SGHTA and CDR2 FQGNSA.

With regard to this clonotype: The junction and the germline gene differ at one end; a read error may be behind it. The V gene is TRBV7-9, the J gene TRBJ2-7; possible D gene TRBD1, 6 bases. This CDR3 comprises 15 residues. Germline V gene lookup returns CDR1 SEHNR and CDR2 FQNEAQ (reference sequence). CDR3 coding DNA: TGTGCCAACAGCCCCAAGGCAGGGGCCACCTACGAGCAGTACTTC. It codes for CANSPKAGATYEQYF.

As regards this clonotype: Given a much more abundant clone one base away, this may be a read error. The rearrangement joins TRBV7-9 to TRBJ1-2; TRBD1 aligns across 8 bases. The CDR3 contains 15 residues. CDR1 is SEHNR and CDR2 is FQNEAQ in the germline V gene (reference sequence). The junction had 1 base not matched to a gene; V was cut back by 0 bases and J by 1 base. In DNA form, the CDR3 reads TGTGCCAGCAGCTTAGCGGGACAGGATAACTATGGCTACACCTTC. This translates into CASSLAGQDNYGYTF.